One and the same sample provided the 2 T cell receptor beta chains below, sequenced in a study of T cell changes during pregnancy in multiple sclerosis. Clones were sequenced by immunoSEQ multiplex PCR, and TCRdb holds only the in-frame ones, with some missing. The sample lists around 52,000 clones; around 90% were seen once. The source was CD4+ T cells from peripheral blood mononuclear cells, collected in the second trimester of pregnancy. The receptor source for this set is a female donor with multiple sclerosis, enrolled in a pregnancy study.

The genes are TRBV5-1 and TRBJ2-7; D uncertain. Trimming shortened V by 0 bases and J by 3 bases, and 4 bases separated the two germline ends. CDR3 length: 12 amino acids. Germline V gene data show CDR1 as SGHRS and CDR2 as YFSETQ. The CDR3 here is CASSLEHYEQYF. CDR3 nucleotide sequence: TGCGCCAGCAGCTTGGAGCACTACGAGCAGTACTTC.

This clone appeared a single time. The V gene is TRBV5-1, the J gene TRBJ1-4; tentative D call: TRBD1 (5 bases). This CDR3 comprises 15 residues. In germline, CDR1 is SGHRS, CDR2 YFSETQ. V lost 0 bases to trimming and J lost 7 bases, with 13 bases between them. The CDR3 protein is CASSLDWGVGEKLFF. The CDR3, as DNA: TGCGCCAGCAGCTTGGATTGGGGGGTTGGTGAAAAACTGTTTTTT.